The source of this TCR beta chain is a study of T cells in Graves' hyperthyroidism and ophthalmopathy. Template material for amplifying TCR beta CDR3 regions consisted of RNA transcripts. A set of HTBI primers served as the primers for a first-round RT-PCR of the TCR CDR3. One entry per CDR3 protein results from TCRdb running MiXCR on the multiplex PCR reads. This sample has about 290,000 distinct CDR3 sequences, with about an eighth found just once. This CDR3 has 15 residues. Trimming removed 5 bases from V and 7 bases from J; junction bases left unmatched: 11. Germline assignment: CDR1 KGHSH and CDR2 LQKENI.

The sample comprised blood. The sequence derives from a woman aged 40 to 50 with Graves' hyperthyroidism. The chain recombines TRBV18 with TRBJ1-3; 7 bases are shared with TRBD1. The CDR3 nucleotides read TGTGCCAGCTCAGGACAGGTGACTTTGGAGAACACCATATATTTT. Protein sequence: CASSGQVTLENTIYF.